These T cell receptor beta chains were read from a single sample in a study of T cell changes during pregnancy in multiple sclerosis. Profiled with immunoSEQ multiplex PCR; TCRdb holds only in-frame clones, not every one. The profile shows under 110,000 clones, 91% of them singletons. The sample in question was peripheral blood, obtained in the second trimester of pregnancy. The receptors were sampled from a female donor with multiple sclerosis, enrolled in a pregnancy study. Both conserved end residues are part of each CDR3. The D gene is left open where the match is weak. Clone sizes are given selectively: once, few, many, or a class where the clone is expanded.

TRBJ2-7	TRBV5-1	TRBD2	-	TGCGCCAGCAGCTTGGGCCGCCTAGCGGGAACCTACGAGCAGTACTTC	CASSLGRLAGTYEQYF
TRBJ1-2	TRBV28	TRBD1	-	TGTGCCAGCAGTTTATTAGGGACAGCATATGGCTACACCTTC	CASSLLGTAYGYTF
TRBJ1-1	TRBV18	TRBD1	-	TGTGCCAGCTCCCAACGACAGGGCCCGAACACTGAAGCTTTCTTT	CASSQRQGPNTEAFF
TRBJ2-7	TRBV6-5	TRBD2	few	TGTGCCAGCACCACAGTAGGGCTAGCGGGAGACGAGCAGTACTTC	CASTTVGLAGDEQYF
TRBJ1-4	TRBV5-1	TRBD1	-	TGCGCCAGCAGCTGGGGACAGGAGACAAGAACTAATGAAAAACTGTTTTTT	CASSWGQETRTNEKLFF
TRBJ2-7	TRBV5-1	TRBD2	-	TGCGCCAGCAGCTTACTAGCGGGAGGGATCTACGAGCAGTACTTC	CASSLLAGGIYEQYF
TRBJ1-3	TRBV4-1	TRBD1	-	TGCGCCAGCAGCCAACCCCGGGACAGGACCTTCTCTGGAAACACCATATATTTT	CASSQPRDRTFSGNTIYF
TRBJ2-7	TRBV13	-	-	TGTGCCAGCAGCTTTAGAGTCCAGGGGTCAAGCTACGAGCAGTACTTC	CASSFRVQGSSYEQYF
TRBJ1-2	TRBV28	TRBD1	-	TGTGCCAGCAGGGAGGACAGGGCTTTACAAGGCTACACCTTC	CASREDRALQGYTF
TRBJ1-2	TRBV19	-	-	TGTGCCAGTAGTATAACGGACATTAACTATGGCTACACCTTC	CASSITDINYGYTF
TRBJ2-5	TRBV11-2	TRBD1	-	TGTGCCAGCAGCTTAGAGGGGCGGACAGGACAAGAGACCCAGTACTTC	CASSLEGRTGQETQYF
TRBJ2-7	TRBV5-1	-	-	TGCGCCAGCAGCTTGGATGCCCACTCGTACGAGCAGTACTTC	CASSLDAHSYEQYF
TRBJ1-5	TRBV27	-	-	TGTGCCAGCAGTTTATTGCGGGGTACTCAGCCCCAGCATTTT	CASSLLRGTQPQHF
TRBJ2-3	TRBV12-5	-	-	TGTGCTAGTGGATCCAATTCAGATACGCAGTATTTT	CASGSNSDTQYF
TRBJ2-1	TRBV27	-	-	TGTGCCAGCACCGGCCCTAGGGGTCCCAATGAGCAGTTCTTC	CASTGPRGPNEQFF
TRBJ1-5	TRBV29-1	-	-	TGCAGCGTTGGAACCGGGTCTAATCAGCCCCAGCATTTT	CSVGTGSNQPQHF
TRBJ2-7	TRBV29-1	-	-	TGCAGCGTTCAGAGAGGACAGACAACCTACGAGCAGTACTTC	CSVQRGQTTYEQYF
TRBJ1-1	TRBV10-3	-	-	TGTGCCCCCAAACAGTACACTGAAGCTTTCTTT	CAPKQYTEAFF
TRBJ2-2	TRBV5-1	-	-	TGCGCCAGCAGCTTGGCTGGCTTACCGAACACCGGGGAGCTGTTTTTT	CASSLAGLPNTGELFF
TRBJ2-7	TRBV2	TRBD2	-	TGTGCCAGCACCCGACTGGCGGGAGGTTTCTCCTACGAGCAGTACTTC	CASTRLAGGFSYEQYF
TRBJ2-5	TRBV28	TRBD2	-	TGTGCCAGCTCCAGCGGGAGGTCGCAAGAGACCCAGTACTTC	CASSSGRSQETQYF
TRBJ2-7	TRBV5-4	TRBD1	-	TGTGCCAGCAGCTTCGATGTCTTCGGGACAGCTGGGGACGAGCAGTACTTC	CASSFDVFGTAGDEQYF
TRBJ2-3	TRBV9	-	once	TGTGCCAGCAGCGTAGCCACAGGGGGGGGCACAGATACGCAGTATTTT	CASSVATGGGTDTQYF
TRBJ1-2	TRBV19	-	-	TGTGCCAGTAGTACCATACATTATGGCTACACCTTC	CASSTIHYGYTF
TRBJ2-1	TRBV19	TRBD2	once	TGTGCCAGTACCCAACTAGCGGGAGGTGCCGGCGAGCAGTTCTTC	CASTQLAGGAGEQFF
TRBJ2-7	TRBV7-8	TRBD1	-	TGTGCCAGCAGCTCTCGACAGGGGGCCTACGAGCAGTACTTC	CASSSRQGAYEQYF
TRBJ2-7	TRBV9	TRBD2	once	TGTGCCAGCAGCTTCGGGACTAGCGGGAGCAGCGAGCAGTACTTC	CASSFGTSGSSEQYF
TRBJ1-1	TRBV28	-	-	TGTGCCAGCAGTTTGCCATTCCAGGAAGCTTTCTTT	CASSLPFQEAFF
TRBJ2-1	TRBV7-9	TRBD2	-	TGTGCCAGCAGCGATCAGACTAGCGGGAGTTACAATGAGCAGTTCTTC	CASSDQTSGSYNEQFF
TRBJ2-7	TRBV4-2	-	-	TGTGCCAGCAGAGAGGGACTCGGGTCCTACGAGCAGTACTTC	CASREGLGSYEQYF